Given below is one T cell receptor beta chain in context. No antigen is known for it. Each cDNA held unique molecular identifiers, and template switching gave it a universal primer site. MiXCR was run by TCRdb on the 5' RACE reads, yielding one entry per CDR3 protein. Of 200,000 to 250,000 distinct CDR3 sequences detected, around 7% appear once; the ten largest clones hold 3.5% to 4%. This entry belongs to a study of identical twins. Points from the study as a whole: Potential partial confounding of zero-insertion analyses by invariant MAIT and iNKT cells was noted. Out-of-frame alpha sequences that twins shared showed excess low generation probability. Abundant beta clonotypes from cord blood bore fewer insertions; memory repertoires lacked this pattern.

These data were also filed under a second study, of yellow fever vaccine responses in identical twins.

This TCR derives from a woman aged 18-29 years in good health. The sequenced sample was memory (CD45RO+) T cells sorted from blood.

CDR3 sequence: CASSQVGGGSDTQYF. In DNA, the CDR3 is TGCGCCAGCAGCCAAGTCGGCGGGGGATCAGATACGCAGTATTTT. The chain employs TRBV4-1 and TRBJ2-3; TRBD2 matches at 7 bases. CDR1 and CDR2 (germline): MGHRA, YSYEKL. The CDR3 covers 15 residues. The trim removed 1 base at V and 4 bases at J, leaving 5 bases unmatched.